The rows below give T cell receptor beta chains drawn from one sample of a study of shared clonotypes between healthy human individuals. Libraries were prepared by immunoSEQ multiplex PCR; TCRdb keeps only in-frame clonotypes and omits some of them. The table shows 400,000 to 600,000 clones, with 95% to 97% occurring only once. Source material: naive CD4+ T cells sorted from blood. The receptor source for this set is a woman in her twenties or thirties in good health. Each CDR3 is given with its conserved first and last residue. D genes are given only for firm matches. Part of the rows lack a size; the others show once, few, many or a class for expanded clones.

d_call j_call v_call clone_size cdr3_nt cdr3_aa
- TRBJ2-2 TRBV7-3 - TGTGCCAGCAGCTCTCTGCACACCGGGGAGCTGTTTTTT CASSSLHTGELFF
- TRBJ1-5 TRBV6-6 - TGTGCCAGCAGTTACTCGGGGGGTGGAGGCAATCAGCCCCAGCATTTT CASSYSGGGGNQPQHF
TRBD2 TRBJ2-3 TRBV7-9 - TGTGCCAGCAGGTTACTAGCGGGAGGCACAGATACGCAGTATTTT CASRLLAGGTDTQYF
- TRBJ2-7 TRBV5-1 - TGCGCCAGCAGCTTGCTTCAGGACTCTACCCCCTACGAGCAGTACTTC CASSLLQDSTPYEQYF
TRBD1 TRBJ1-2 TRBV10-3 once TGTGCCATCAGTCCCACAGGGGGGCATGGCTACACCTTC CAISPTGGHGYTF
- TRBJ1-1 TRBV28 - TGTGCCAGCAGTTTCGGTGGGGTCGTCACTGAAGCTTTCTTT CASSFGGVVTEAFF
- TRBJ2-2 TRBV12-2 - TGTGCAAGTCGCTTAAGGGGTTGCGGGGAGCTGTTTTTT CASRLRGCGELFF
- TRBJ1-2 TRBV14 - TGTGCCAGCAGCCAAGGACGGGTCTACCACTATGGCTACACCTTC CASSQGRVYHYGYTF
- TRBJ1-2 TRBV7-9 - TGTGCCAGCAGCTTCCCCGGCCGTTCCTATGGCTACACCTTC CASSFPGRSYGYTF
- TRBJ1-5 TRBV28 - TGTGCCAGCAGTTTATTGGCGGACAATCAGCCCCAGCATTTT CASSLLADNQPQHF
- TRBJ1-2 TRBV5-1 - TGCGCCAGCAGCTTGGGCAGGATGGACGGTCACTATGGCTACACCTTC CASSLGRMDGHYGYTF
TRBD1 TRBJ2-1 TRBV29-1 - TGCAGCGTCGACAGGGTAGGGGAGCAGTTCTTC CSVDRVGEQFF
TRBD2 TRBJ2-7 TRBV15 - TGTGCCACCAGCAGCCCGACGAGGAGAAACCCGGGGGGTGCCTACGAGCAGTACTTC CATSSPTRRNPGGAYEQYF
TRBD2 TRBJ2-7 TRBV5-1 - TGCGCCAGCAGAGGAAAGGGTAGCGGGTCGTCCTACGAGCAGTACTTC CASRGKGSGSSYEQYF
- TRBJ1-2 TRBV27 - TGTGCCAGCAGTTTAGGGCCAGGGGCGCGGCATCGGTATGGCTACACCTTC CASSLGPGARHRYGYTF
- TRBJ2-4 TRBV10-2 - TGCGCCAGCAGCAGGGGCACACTAGCCAAAAACATTCAGTACTTC CASSRGTLAKNIQYF
TRBD1 TRBJ2-7 TRBV7-9 - TGTGCCAGCAGCTACGGGACAGGCTACGAGCAGTACTTC CASSYGTGYEQYF
TRBD2 TRBJ2-4 TRBV11-2 - TGTGCCAGCAGCAGCGGGGATCTAGCCAAAAACATTCAGTACTTC CASSSGDLAKNIQYF
TRBD1 TRBJ1-5 TRBV6-4 - TGTGCCAGCAGGGCCGGGACAGGGGGCCAGCCCCAGCATTTT CASRAGTGGQPQHF
- TRBJ2-2 TRBV28 - TGTGCCAGCAGCCAGCGGGTTGCCGGGGAGCTGTTTTTT CASSQRVAGELFF
- TRBJ2-5 TRBV11-2 once TGTGCCAGCATACCCCTGGGGGCCAACCGGAGGGAGACCCAGTACTTC CASIPLGANRRETQYF
- TRBJ2-1 TRBV19 - TGTGCCAGTAGTATAAGGAGTCAGGGGAGGAACAATGAGCAGTTCTTC CASSIRSQGRNNEQFF
TRBD1 TRBJ2-7 TRBV28 - TGTGCCAGCAGTCCTTCGGACAGGGGGTTCTACGAGCAGTACTTC CASSPSDRGFYEQYF
TRBD2 TRBJ2-1 TRBV9 - TGTGCCAGCAGCGTTTCGGGAGGGAGCTCCTACAATGAGCAGTTCTTC CASSVSGGSSYNEQFF
- TRBJ1-1 TRBV6-5 - TGTGCCAGCAGGATGGGGCTATTGAACACTGAAGCTTTCTTT CASRMGLLNTEAFF
- TRBJ2-2 TRBV1 - TGCACCAGCAGCCAAGGGGGTACCGGGGAGCTGTTTTTT CTSSQGGTGELFF
- TRBJ2-2 TRBV18 - TGTGCCAGCTCGCCCGTAAATAATCCGGGACCCAGAAACACCGGGGAGCTGTTTTTT CASSPVNNPGPRNTGELFF
- TRBJ1-3 TRBV19 - TGTGCCAGTAGTCGGACAAATTCTGGAAACACCATATATTTT CASSRTNSGNTIYF
TRBD1 TRBJ1-5 TRBV10-1 - TGCGCCAGCAGTCCGACAGGGTCACAGCCCCAGCATTTT CASSPTGSQPQHF
- TRBJ1-1 TRBV28 - TGTGCCAGCAGCCTCGAACCCTTGAACACTGAAGCTTTCTTT CASSLEPLNTEAFF
- TRBJ2-1 TRBV7-8 - TGTGCCAGCAAGCAGAAACGGAGCTCCTACAATGAGCAGTTCTTC CASKQKRSSYNEQFF
TRBD2 TRBJ2-2 TRBV7-8 - TGTGCCAGCAGCTTAGGCCAGCGGGAGTTCGGCGGGGAGCTGTTTTTT CASSLGQREFGGELFF
- TRBJ1-1 TRBV30 - TGTGCCTGGAGTGGCCACATGAACACTGAAGCTTTCTTT CAWSGHMNTEAFF
- TRBJ2-3 TRBV29-1 - TGCAGCGGACGAAAGGACACGTACACAGATACGCAGTATTTT CSGRKDTYTDTQYF
- TRBJ2-3 TRBV19 - TGTGCCAGTAGTATAGAGGCGTTCGCTGGCACAGATACGCAGTATTTT CASSIEAFAGTDTQYF
- TRBJ1-3 TRBV9 - TGTGCCAGCAGCGTAGAAGCCCGAAACTCTGGAAACACCATATATTTT CASSVEARNSGNTIYF
TRBD2 TRBJ2-1 TRBV5-1 - TGCGCCAGCAGCCTTACTAGCGGGGCGTACAATGAGCAGTTCTTC CASSLTSGAYNEQFF
TRBD2 TRBJ2-7 TRBV11-2 once TGTGCCAGCAGCTTTGATTATGGGACTAGCGGGACCTACGAGCAGTACTTC CASSFDYGTSGTYEQYF
- TRBJ1-4 TRBV11-2 - TGTGCCAGCAGCTCAGGCGGCAGTCGAGGGGCAACTAATGAAAAACTGTTTTTT CASSSGGSRGATNEKLFF
TRBD1 TRBJ1-1 TRBV20-1 - TGCAGTGCCCCCGGGGAGGGGGCGGCTTTCTTT CSAPGEGAAFF
TRBD2 TRBJ2-1 TRBV29-1 - TGCAGCTATAGCGGGAGGGTCAATGAGCAGTTCTTC CSYSGRVNEQFF
- TRBJ1-1 TRBV5-8 once TGTGCCAGCAGTTGGGGGGACCGTCTCAACACTGAAGCTTTCTTT CASSWGDRLNTEAFF
- TRBJ1-1 TRBV5-6 - TGTGCCAGCAGCTTCGGGAGACTGAACACTGAAGCTTTCTTT CASSFGRLNTEAFF
- TRBJ2-1 TRBV10-3 - TGTGCCACCGGGGAACGGGGATACAATGAGCAGTTCTTC CATGERGYNEQFF
- TRBJ2-3 TRBV28 - TGTGCCAGCAGTCCCCGGGGGACTAGCACAGATACGCAGTATTTT CASSPRGTSTDTQYF
TRBD1 TRBJ1-1 TRBV25-1 - TGTGCCAGCAGTGTGGACAGGACTTACACTGAAGCTTTCTTT CASSVDRTYTEAFF
- TRBJ2-2 TRBV19 - TGTGCCAGTAGAATTTCCATGCTGAACACCGGGGAGCTGTTTTTT CASRISMLNTGELFF
- TRBJ2-6 TRBV5-1 - TGCGCCAGCAGCTTGGTGGACTCCGGGGCCAACGTCCTGACTTTC CASSLVDSGANVLTF
- TRBJ2-1 TRBV18 - TGTGCCAGCTCACCATCGGCCAGCGCCAACTCCTACAATGAGCAGTTCTTC CASSPSASANSYNEQFF
- TRBJ2-1 TRBV11-3 - TGTGCCAGCAGCTTAGCTCGGACCTCGGAGGAGCAGTTCTTC CASSLARTSEEQFF
TRBD2 TRBJ2-1 TRBV5-1 once TGCGCCAGCAGCGTGACTAGCGGGAAAGCCAATGAGCAGTTCTTC CASSVTSGKANEQFF
- TRBJ2-2 TRBV2 - TGTGCCAGCAGCCGGGACAAGAACACCGGGGAGCTGTTTTTT CASSRDKNTGELFF
- TRBJ2-1 TRBV28 - TGTGCCAGCAGTTTCTCCTACAATGAGCAGTTCTTC CASSFSYNEQFF